This T cell receptor (beta chain) came from a study of CDR3 diversity in severe acne (dated by TCRdb to between 2017 and 2020). Remarks on this clonotype: Its antigen is currently not known. Within one base of it there is no much larger clone, and no base qualities were kept.

V loses 2 bases of germline sequence and J loses 2 bases, and the interval between the two ends is 6 bases. From its cysteine to its phenylalanine, the CDR3 spans 13 amino acids. The entry retains the CDR3 DNA only, 39 bases that are in frame from base 1. CDR1 and CDR2, per the germline V gene, are SGDLS and YYNGEE. The protocol used for the library was PCR. Sequencing was performed on an Illumina HiSeq 2000. TCRdb applied fastp at Q25 and MiXCR to the public reads, then kept only in-frame beta chains. Under each unique CDR3 protein, matching rows form one entry showing the most common genes and DNA. Within this sample are almost 85,000 distinct CDR3 sequences, with 45% to 60% of them counted one time only. The ten largest account for 14% of the sample.

Sequences were obtained from blood. The TCR originated in a male donor in good health, without acne. This sequence uses TRBV9 and TRBJ2-3; the D gene cannot be resolved reliably. The DNA sequence is given as TGTGCCAGCAGCGTGCAGACCACAGATACGCAGTATTTT. The translation is CASSVQTTDTQYF.